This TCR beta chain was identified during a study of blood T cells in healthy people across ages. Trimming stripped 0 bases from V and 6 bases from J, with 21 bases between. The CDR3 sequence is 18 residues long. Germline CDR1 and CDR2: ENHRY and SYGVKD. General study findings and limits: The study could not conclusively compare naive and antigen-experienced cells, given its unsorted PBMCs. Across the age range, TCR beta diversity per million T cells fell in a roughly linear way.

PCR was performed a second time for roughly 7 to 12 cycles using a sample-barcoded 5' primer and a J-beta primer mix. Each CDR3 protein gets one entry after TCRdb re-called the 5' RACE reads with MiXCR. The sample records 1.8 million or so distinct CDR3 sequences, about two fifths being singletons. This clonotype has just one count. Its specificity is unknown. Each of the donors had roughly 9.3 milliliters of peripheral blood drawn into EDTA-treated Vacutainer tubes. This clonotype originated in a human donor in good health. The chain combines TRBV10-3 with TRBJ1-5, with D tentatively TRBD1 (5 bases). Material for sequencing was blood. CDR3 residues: CAISESRAGPPGGQPQHF. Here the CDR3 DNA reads TGTGCCATCAGTGAGTCCAGGGCTGGGCCCCCAGGTGGTCAGCCCCAGCATTTT.